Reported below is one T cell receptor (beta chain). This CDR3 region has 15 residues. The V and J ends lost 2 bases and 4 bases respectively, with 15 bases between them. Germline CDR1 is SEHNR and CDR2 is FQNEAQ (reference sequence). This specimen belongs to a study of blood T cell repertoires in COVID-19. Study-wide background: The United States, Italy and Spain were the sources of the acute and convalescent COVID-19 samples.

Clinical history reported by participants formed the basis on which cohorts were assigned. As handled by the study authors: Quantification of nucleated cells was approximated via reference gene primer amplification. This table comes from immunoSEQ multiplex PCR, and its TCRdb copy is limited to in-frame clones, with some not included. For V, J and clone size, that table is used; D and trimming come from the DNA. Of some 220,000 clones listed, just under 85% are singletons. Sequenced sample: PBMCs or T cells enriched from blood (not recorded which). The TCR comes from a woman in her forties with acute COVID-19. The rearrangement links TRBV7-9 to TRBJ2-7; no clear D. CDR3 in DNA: TGTGCCAGCAGCTTATGGCAGGTTAGAGAGTACGAGCAGTACTTC. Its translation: CASSLWQVREYEQYF.